These 27 T cell receptor beta chains were sequenced from one sample in a study of shared clonotypes between healthy human individuals. Repertoires were generated with immunoSEQ multiplex PCR, while TCRdb's copy carries only in-frame clones and drops some. Here the sample spans about 2 million clones, approximately 94% being singletons. Naive-designated CD8 cells lacked CD45RO, were positively enriched for CCR7, and omitted terminally differentiated effector memory CD45RA+ cells. The material sequenced was naive CD8+ T cells sorted from blood. These receptors were taken from a man aged 18 to 29 in good health.

This chain links TRBV7-9 with TRBJ2-7, with D perhaps TRBD1 (5 bases). V lost 8 bases, J lost 3 bases, and 11 bases lay in between. This CDR3 has 12 residues. Germline-derived CDR1 and CDR2 are SEHNR and FQNEAQ (reference sequence). CDR3 DNA: TGTGCCAGCGGCAGGGCACACTACGAGCAGTACTTC. Translating it yields CASGRAHYEQYF.

This chain uses TRBV7-2 with TRBJ2-7, with TRBD2 identical over 9 bases. The length of the CDR3 is 13 residues. Germline V gives CDR1 SGHTA, CDR2 FQGNSA. V was pared by 7 bases and J by 4 bases, with 5 bases of the junction left unmatched. CDR3 region: CASNPGLAYEQYF. CDR3 DNA sequence: TGTGCCAGCAACCCGGGACTAGCTTACGAGCAGTACTTC. Filled out from reference TRBV7-2 and TRBJ2-7, the complete variable domain reads GAGVSQSPSNKVTEKGKDVELRCDPISGHTALYWYRQSLGQGLEFLIYFQGNSAPDKSGLPSDRFSAERTGGSVSTLTIQRTQQEDSAVYLCASNPGLAYEQYFGPGTRLTVT.

This clone was seen a single time. The chain employs TRBV13 and TRBJ1-5, with unresolved D. Germline CDR1 and CDR2: PRHDT and FYEKMQ (reference sequence). The ends were cut back, 0 bases at V and 2 bases at J, with 8 bases in the middle. There are 15 residues in the CDR3. CDR3 bases: TGTGCCAGCAGCTTAGGAGGGTCGGGCAATCAGCCCCAGCATTTT. The encoded protein is CASSLGGSGNQPQHF. Complete variable domain (other parts from reference TRBV13 and TRBJ1-5): AAGVIQSPRHLIKEKRETATLKCYPIPRHDTVYWYQQGPGQDPQFLISFYEKMQSDKGSIPDRFSAQQFSDYHSELNMSSLELGDSALYFCASSLGGSGNQPQHFGDGTRLSIL.

The rearrangement uses TRBV7-9 and TRBJ2-2; D ambiguous. V lost 8 bases to trimming and J lost 0 bases, with 10 bases between them. This CDR3 comprises 14 residues. Germline lookup yields CDR1 SEHNR and CDR2 FQNEAQ (reference sequence). CDR3 DNA sequence: TGTGCCAGCGGAATGAGCTCGAACACCGGGGAGCTGTTTTTT. It encodes CASGMSSNTGELFF.

Notes on this clone: Other DNA sequences from this sample encode an identical CDR3 as well. V and J are TRBV5-4 and TRBJ1-1; D unclear. Trimming took 2 bases from V and 1 from J, leaving 6 bases between them. CDR3 length equals 13 residues. CDR1 and CDR2 (germline): SGHNT, YYREEE (reference sequence). For the CDR3, the DNA is TGTGCCAGCAGCTTCGGGGAGAACACTGAAGCTTTCTTT. It translates to CASSFGENTEAFF.

The V gene is TRBV5-4, the J gene TRBJ2-7; D possibly matches TRBD1 or TRBD2 (5 bases each). Per germline, CDR1 SGHNT and CDR2 YYREEE (reference sequence). The V gene lost 0 bases and the J gene lost 2 bases, with 9 bases spanning the gap. The CDR3 is 14 residues long. The CDR3 reads CASSLGKGPYEQYF. Here the CDR3 DNA reads TGTGCCAGCAGCTTGGGGAAGGGACCCTACGAGCAGTACTTC.

The CDR3: CASSPAFGSSSYNEQFF. The CDR3, as DNA: TGTGCCAGCAGCCCGGCCTTTGGTTCTAGCTCCTACAATGAGCAGTTCTTC. V is TRBV9 and J is TRBJ2-1; D remains ambiguous. Germline V CDR1 and CDR2: SGDLS, YYNGEE. The CDR3 is 17 residues long. V dropped 4 bases and J dropped 0 bases, with 17 bases sitting between them. Full variable domain (rest looked up from reference TRBV9 and TRBJ2-1): DSGVTQTPKHLITATGQRVTLRCSPRSGDLSVYWYQQSLDQGLQFLIQYYNGEERAKGNILERFSAQQFPDLHSELNLSSLELGDSALYFCASSPAFGSSSYNEQFFGPGTRLTVL.

The rearrangement uses TRBV30 and TRBJ2-2, with 8 bases lining up with TRBD1. The length of the CDR3 is 12 residues. The germline gives CDR1 GTSNPN, CDR2 SVGIG (reference sequence). V was clipped by 5 bases and J by 6 bases; unmatched bases: 2. The CDR3 coding sequence is TGTGCCTGGGGGGGACAGGCCGGGGAGCTGTTTTTT. Protein: CAWGGQAGELFF.

The chain uses TRBV11-1 and TRBJ2-7, with a possible D match to TRBD1 (5 bases). V lost 5 bases to trimming and J lost 3 bases, with 11 bases between them. The length of the CDR3 is 13 residues. CDR1 is SGHAT, CDR2 FQDESV, per germline (reference sequence). CDR3 nucleotide sequence: TGTGCCAGCAGCGAGGTCCAGGGCTACGAGCAGTACTTC. Its translation: CASSEVQGYEQYF.

Here the CDR3 reads CASGPAGYNEQFF. CDR3 bases: TGTGCCAGCGGCCCAGCGGGTTACAATGAGCAGTTCTTC. The chain carries TRBV27 and TRBJ2-1; possible D gene TRBD2, 6 bases. The V gene lost 8 bases and the J gene lost 4 bases, with 12 bases spanning the gap. The CDR3 consists of 13 residues. The germline V gene has CDR1 MNHEY and CDR2 SMNVEV (reference sequence).

The table lists this clone with a count of one. The chain is built from TRBV18 and TRBJ1-1; D unclear. This CDR3 has 15 residues. The V end lost 2 bases, the J end lost 4 bases, and 14 bases lay between the germline ends. Looked up from germline, CDR1 is KGHSH and CDR2 is LQKENI. The DNA for the CDR3 is TGTGCCAGCTCACCATCACTTGATATGGGCACTGAAGCTTTCTTT. This encodes CASSPSLDMGTEAFF.

This chain links TRBV7-9 with TRBJ2-3; D not resolved. CDR1 SEHNR and CDR2 FQNEAQ come from the germline V gene (reference sequence). V was cut by 2 bases and J by 2 bases, with 11 bases left in between. The CDR3 length is 15 residues. Here the CDR3 DNA reads TGTGCCAGCAGCTTAAGCCCCACAGCCACAGATACGCAGTATTTT. Protein sequence: CASSLSPTATDTQYF.

About this clone: This CDR3 is also generated by other DNA sequences in the sample. The gene calls are TRBV11-2 and TRBJ2-7; D possibly corresponds to TRBD2 (6 bases). V dropped 0 bases and J dropped 3 bases, with 12 bases sitting between them. The length of the CDR3 is 15 residues. Germline assignment: CDR1 SGHAT and CDR2 FQNNGV. The CDR3 sequence: CASSLDPGTLYEQYF. The CDR3 DNA reads as TGTGCCAGCAGCTTAGATCCGGGGACTCTCTACGAGCAGTACTTC.

On this clone itself: Sequence at one end of the junction differs from germline and may be a read error. The chain carries TRBV10-1 and TRBJ2-1; possibly TRBD1 for D (6 bases). The germline gives CDR1 WNHNN, CDR2 SYGVQD (reference sequence). The CDR3 length is 15 residues. The CDR3 spells CASSKSRDTYNEQFF. CDR3 nucleotides: TGCGCCAGCAGTAAGTCCCGGGACACTTACAATGAGCAGTTCTTC.

The rearrangement joins TRBV7-2 to TRBJ2-1; D assignment may be TRBD1 or TRBD2 (6 bases each). V lost 5 bases and J 7 bases, leaving 15 bases between the germline ends. Germline CDR1 is SGHTA and CDR2 is FQGNSA. This CDR3 contains 14 residues. The CDR3: CASSNRGGRNEQFF. The CDR3 DNA reads TGTGCCAGCAGCAACCGAGGGGGGAGGAATGAGCAGTTCTTC.

This chain joins TRBV7-2 and TRBJ2-1; 9 bases fit TRBD2. Germline CDR1 reads SGHTA; CDR2 reads FQGNSA. The J segment lost 0 bases and the V segment lost 1 base, leaving 1 base of the junction unmatched. The CDR3 has 16 amino acids. The CDR3 DNA reads TGTGCCAGCAGCTTAGAACTAGCGGGCTCCTACAATGAGCAGTTCTTC. It is translated as CASSLELAGSYNEQFF.

This chain uses TRBV6-5 with TRBJ2-7; D is uncertain. CDR3 length: 13 amino acids. Trimming removed 8 bases at V and 2 bases at J, with 13 bases between. CDR1 and CDR2 (germline): MNHEY, SVGAGI. Written as DNA, the CDR3 is TGTGCCAGCGAGGATTCAGTTACCTACGAGCAGTACTTC. This encodes CASEDSVTYEQYF.

The rearrangement uses TRBV7-9 and TRBJ2-1; 10 positions agree with TRBD2. The CDR3 loop spans 15 amino acids. The V segment lost 1 base and the J segment 15 bases; nucleotides outside the gene matches: 12. From germline, CDR1 is SEHNR and CDR2 FQNEAQ (reference sequence). The CDR3 DNA reads TGTGCCAGCAGCTTAGAGAGTAGCGGGGGGCCTCGCTGGTTCTTC. It encodes CASSLESSGGPRWFF.

J is TRBJ2-1 and V is TRBV21-1; TRBD2 is the table's D call and was not checked against the DNA. TRBV21-1 constitutes a pseudogene. CDR3 length equals 17 residues. The CDR3 DNA reads TGTGCCAGCAGCAATGTGCGGACTAGCGGGAAATACAATGAGCAGTTCTTC. Protein: CASSNVRTSGKYNEQFF.

This CDR3 reads CASSTGDLGEQYF. CDR3 sequence (DNA): TGTGCCAGCAGCACAGGGGATTTAGGGGAGCAGTACTTC. This chain links TRBV25-1 with TRBJ2-7; 7 positions agree with TRBD1. The CDR3 runs 13 residues. Trimming took 6 bases from V and 7 from J; bases not matched to a gene: 9. The germline gives CDR1 MGHDK, CDR2 SYGVNS.

This chain joins TRBV7-2 and TRBJ2-1; 10 bases match TRBD2. From germline, CDR1 is SGHTA and CDR2 FQGNSA. This CDR3 comprises 16 residues. The trim removed 2 bases at V and 4 bases at J, leaving 5 bases unmatched. The CDR3 protein is CASSLNLAGAYNEQFF. Here the CDR3 DNA reads TGTGCCAGCAGCTTAAACCTAGCGGGAGCTTACAATGAGCAGTTCTTC.

The V call is TRBV4-2, the J call TRBJ2-3; 8 bases are shared with TRBD1. Germline CDR1 LGHNA, CDR2 YNFKEQ. The trim removed 5 bases at V and 4 bases at J, leaving 11 bases unmatched. This CDR3 is 16 amino acids long. The CDR3 region is CASSSWTGPEADTQYF. The CDR3 DNA reads TGTGCCAGCAGCTCCTGGACAGGGCCGGAGGCAGATACGCAGTATTTT.

This chain uses TRBV11-2 with TRBJ2-3; D ambiguous. CDR1 and CDR2 (germline): SGHAT, FQNNGV. This CDR3 is 14 amino acids long. With 7 bases removed from V and 2 bases from J, the gap between germline ends came to 13 bases. The CDR3 nucleotides read TGTGCCAGCACCGCCGGGCCCCACACAGATACGCAGTATTTT. Translation: CASTAGPHTDTQYF.

This chain connects TRBV9 to TRBJ1-6; TRBD1 is a possible D gene (6 bases). The length of the CDR3 is 16 residues. V lost 4 bases, J lost 0 bases, and 11 bases lay in between. Germline values: CDR1 SGDLS, CDR2 YYNGEE. As DNA, the CDR3 is TGTGCCAGCAGCCTAGGGGGGAGCTCCTATAATTCACCCCTCCACTTT. Translated: CASSLGGSSYNSPLHF.

The rearrangement links TRBV5-4 to TRBJ1-2, with 8 bases lining up with TRBD1. This CDR3 has 15 residues. The ends lost 1 base at V and 4 bases at J; junction bases unmatched: 6. CDR1 SGHNT and CDR2 YYREEE come from the germline V gene (reference sequence). CDR3 sequence reads: CASSLRQGATYGYTF. The DNA for the CDR3 is TGTGCCAGCAGCTTGAGGCAGGGGGCTACCTATGGCTACACCTTC.

The chain links TRBV6-5 to TRBJ2-1, with 10 bases lining up with TRBD2. Germline CDR1 reads MNHEY; CDR2 reads SVGAGI. The ends lost 2 bases at V and 4 bases at J; junction bases unmatched: 2. CDR3 length: 15 residues. Here the CDR3 reads CASSYTSGTYNEQFF. CDR3 bases: TGTGCCAGCAGTTACACTAGCGGGACGTACAATGAGCAGTTCTTC.

This rearrangement joins TRBV9 to TRBJ2-5; no definite D call. Trimming left V 0 bases short and J 5 bases short, with 23 bases between. CDR3 size: 18 residues. CDR1 is SGDLS, CDR2 YYNGEE, per germline. The CDR3 is CASSVGVSLDLRWETQYF. The CDR3 region has the DNA TGTGCCAGCAGCGTAGGCGTTTCGCTTGACTTAAGATGGGAGACCCAGTACTTC.